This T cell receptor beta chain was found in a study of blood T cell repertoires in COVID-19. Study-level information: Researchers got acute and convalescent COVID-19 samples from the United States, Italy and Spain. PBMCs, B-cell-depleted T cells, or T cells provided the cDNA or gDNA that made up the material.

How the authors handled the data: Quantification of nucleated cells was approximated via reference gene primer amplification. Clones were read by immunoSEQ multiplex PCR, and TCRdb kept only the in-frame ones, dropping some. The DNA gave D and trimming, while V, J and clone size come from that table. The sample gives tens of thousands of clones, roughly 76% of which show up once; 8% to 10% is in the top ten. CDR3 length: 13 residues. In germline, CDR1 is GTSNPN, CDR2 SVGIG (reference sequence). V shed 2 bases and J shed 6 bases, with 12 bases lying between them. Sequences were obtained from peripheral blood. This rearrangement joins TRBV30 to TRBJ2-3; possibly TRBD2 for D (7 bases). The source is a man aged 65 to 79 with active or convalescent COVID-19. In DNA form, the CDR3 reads TGTGCCTGGAGTAGGGGGGGGGAGGATACGCAGTATTTT. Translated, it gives CAWSRGGEDTQYF. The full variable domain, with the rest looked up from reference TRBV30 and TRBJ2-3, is SQTIHQWPATLVQPVGSPLSLECTVEGTSNPNLYWYRQAAGRGLQLLFYSVGIGQISSEVPQNLSASRPQDRQFILSSKKLLLSDSGFYLCAWSRGGEDTQYFGPGTRLTVL.